This T cell receptor (beta chain) was documented in a study of T cell changes during pregnancy in multiple sclerosis. The data were produced by immunoSEQ multiplex PCR, yet TCRdb's version contains in-frame clones alone and is incomplete. The sample yields more than 65,000 clones, about 88% seen once. The germline V gene has CDR1 SGHRS and CDR2 YFSETQ. V lost 5 bases and J lost 1; bases outside the gene matches: 3. This CDR3 is built from 14 residues. The starting material was peripheral blood, obtained before pregnancy. The chain has TRBV5-1 and TRBJ1-1, with 9 bases that match TRBD1. This TCR derives from a female donor with multiple sclerosis, enrolled in a pregnancy study. The DNA of the CDR3 is TGCGCCAGCAGAGCGGGACAGGGGAACACTGAAGCTTTCTTT. Translated: CASRAGQGNTEAFF.